This TCR beta chain was sequenced in a study of blood T cell repertoires in COVID-19. For the study at large: PBMCs, B-cell-depleted T cells, or T cells were the source of the cDNA or gDNA that made up the material.

TCRdb's copy holds only in-frame clones and misses some; the assay was immunoSEQ multiplex PCR. The sample includes about 250,000 clones, around 88% of them seen just once. The CDR3 totals 15 residues. Germline V gene lookup returns CDR1 KGHDR and CDR2 SFDVKD. J was trimmed by 5 bases and V by 2 bases; bases with no gene match: 4. The sample was peripheral blood. The rearrangement uses TRBV24-1 and TRBJ2-7; 11 nucleotides agree with TRBD1. The receptor's source is a woman aged 30 to 39 with COVID-19, enrolled during active disease. CDR3 nucleotide sequence: TGTGCCACCAGTGATTCGGACAGGGGGCTCGACGAGCAGTACTTC. It translates to CATSDSDRGLDEQYF.